The clone carrying this T cell receptor (beta chain) was recorded many times. This sample was included in a study of regulatory T cells in long-lasting Graves disease. Investigators prepared the TCR beta libraries by applying iRepertoire HTBI primers and Arm-PCR of CDR3 regions. TCRdb reprocessed the multiplex PCR reads with MiXCR, giving one entry per CDR3 protein. The table has about 450,000 distinct CDR3 sequences, less than 20% seen once. Time point meaning: newly diagnosed GD, antithyroid drugs for less than 3 months. There was RNA extracted from PBMCs, and the TCR library was made from it. Looked up from germline, CDR1 is DFQATT and CDR2 is SNEGSKA (reference sequence). V lost 4 bases and J lost 2, with 15 bases in between. The CDR3 has 14 residues. The same data also contributed to another study, on T cells in Graves' hyperthyroidism and ophthalmopathy. As that study records: Blood held most thyroid clonotypes expanded above 0.001 frequency. Median prediction lead before ophthalmopathy onset was 6.5 to 7 months with the model.

J is TRBJ2-7 and V is TRBV20-1; no firm D call. The TCR comes from a woman in her twenties or thirties with Graves disease. Source: peripheral blood mononuclear cells (PBMCs), taken at new diagnosis, from a patient treated with antithyroid drugs. The DNA of the CDR3 is TGCAGTGCTATAGACGCCCCTCAAACCTACGAGCAGTACTTC. Amino acids: CSAIDAPQTYEQYF.